This TCR beta chain was observed in a study of shared clonotypes between healthy human individuals. Using immunoSEQ multiplex PCR, the repertoire was profiled, and TCRdb retains in-frame clones only, with some absent. The sample has some 2,500,000 clones; about nine tenths are singletons. Germline V gene sequence: CDR1 SGHKS, CDR2 YYEKEE (reference sequence). V lost 4 bases and J 4 bases, leaving 11 bases between the germline ends. This CDR3 is built from 13 residues. None of the donors, who were healthy HIV-negative adults, had recently had acute infections or vaccinations. The chain uses TRBV5-5 and TRBJ1-2; no definite D call. The sample taken for sequencing was naive CD4+ T cells from PBMCs. This sample's subset: CD45RA+ positively selected. The source is a man between 18 and 35 years old in good health. Some clones in this sample may be carry-over from other donors' samples. The chain's CDR3 is CASSAPGRYGYTF. In DNA form, the CDR3 reads TGTGCCAGCAGCGCCCCGGGTCGCTATGGCTACACCTTC.